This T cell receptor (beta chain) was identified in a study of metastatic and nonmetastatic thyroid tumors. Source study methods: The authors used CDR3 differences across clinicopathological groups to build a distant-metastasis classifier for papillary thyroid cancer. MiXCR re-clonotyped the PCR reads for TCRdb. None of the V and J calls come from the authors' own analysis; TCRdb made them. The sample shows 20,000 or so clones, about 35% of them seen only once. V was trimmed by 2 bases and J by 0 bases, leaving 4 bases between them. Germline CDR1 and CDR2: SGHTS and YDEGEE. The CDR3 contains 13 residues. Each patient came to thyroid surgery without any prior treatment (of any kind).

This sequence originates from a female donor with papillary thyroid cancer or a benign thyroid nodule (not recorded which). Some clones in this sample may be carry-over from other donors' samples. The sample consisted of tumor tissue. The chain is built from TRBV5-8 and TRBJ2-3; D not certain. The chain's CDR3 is CASSFGSTDTQYF. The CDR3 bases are TGTGCCAGCAGCTTTGGGAGCACAGATACGCAGTATTTT.